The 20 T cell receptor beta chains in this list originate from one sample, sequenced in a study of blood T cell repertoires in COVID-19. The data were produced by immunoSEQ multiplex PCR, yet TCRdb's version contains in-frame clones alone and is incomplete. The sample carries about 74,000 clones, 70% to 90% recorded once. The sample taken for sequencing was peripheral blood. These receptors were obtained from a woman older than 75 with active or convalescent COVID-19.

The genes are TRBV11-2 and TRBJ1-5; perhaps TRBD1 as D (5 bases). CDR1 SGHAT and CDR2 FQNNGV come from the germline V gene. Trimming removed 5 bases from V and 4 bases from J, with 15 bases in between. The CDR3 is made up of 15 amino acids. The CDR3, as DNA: TGTGCCAGCAGCACCGGGGGAGGCGGGAATCAGCCCCAGCATTTT. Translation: CASSTGGGGNQPQHF.

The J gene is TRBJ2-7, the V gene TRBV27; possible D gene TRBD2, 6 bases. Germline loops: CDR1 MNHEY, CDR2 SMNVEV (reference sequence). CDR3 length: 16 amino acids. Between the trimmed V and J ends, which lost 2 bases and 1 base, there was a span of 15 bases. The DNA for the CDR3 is TGTGCCAGCAGTTTAGGGGCCCCCCTAGCGTCCTACGAGCAGTACTTC. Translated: CASSLGAPLASYEQYF.

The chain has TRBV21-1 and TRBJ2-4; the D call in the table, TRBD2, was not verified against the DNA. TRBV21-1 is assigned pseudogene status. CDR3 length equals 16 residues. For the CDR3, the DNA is TGTGCCCGCAAATCGCCTACGGGACTAGCGGAAAACATTCAGTACTTC. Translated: CARKSPTGLAENIQYF.

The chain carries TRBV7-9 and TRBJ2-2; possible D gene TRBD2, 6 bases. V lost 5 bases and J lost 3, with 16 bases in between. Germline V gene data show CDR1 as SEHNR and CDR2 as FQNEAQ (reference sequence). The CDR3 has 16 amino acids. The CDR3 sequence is CASSARLVSDTGELFF. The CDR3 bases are TGTGCCAGCAGCGCCCGACTAGTATCGGACACCGGGGAGCTGTTTTTT.

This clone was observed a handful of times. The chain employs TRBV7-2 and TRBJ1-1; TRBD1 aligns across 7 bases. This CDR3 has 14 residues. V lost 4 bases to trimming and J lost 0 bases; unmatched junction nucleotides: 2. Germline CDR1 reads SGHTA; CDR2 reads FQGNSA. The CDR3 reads CASSSQGVNTEAFF. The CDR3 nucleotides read TGTGCCAGCAGCTCCCAGGGGGTGAACACTGAAGCTTTCTTT. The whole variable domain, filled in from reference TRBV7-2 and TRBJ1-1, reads GAGVSQSPSNKVTEKGKDVELRCDPISGHTALYWYRQSLGQGLEFLIYFQGNSAPDKSGLPSDRFSAERTGGSVSTLTIQRTQQEDSAVYLCASSSQGVNTEAFFGQGTRLTVV.

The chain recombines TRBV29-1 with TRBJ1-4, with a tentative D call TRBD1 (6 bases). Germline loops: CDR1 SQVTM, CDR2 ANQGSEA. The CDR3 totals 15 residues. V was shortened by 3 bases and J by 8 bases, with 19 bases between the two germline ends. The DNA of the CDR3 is TGCAGCGTTGAGATAGGGGGACATGATACCGAAAAACTGTTTTTT. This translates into CSVEIGGHDTEKLFF. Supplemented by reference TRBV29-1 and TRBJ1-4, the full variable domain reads SAVISQKPSRDICQRGTSLTIQCQVDSQVTMMFWYRQQPGQSLTLIATANQGSEATYESGFVIDKFPISRPNLTFSTLTVSNMSPEDSSIYLCSVEIGGHDTEKLFFGSGTQLSVL.

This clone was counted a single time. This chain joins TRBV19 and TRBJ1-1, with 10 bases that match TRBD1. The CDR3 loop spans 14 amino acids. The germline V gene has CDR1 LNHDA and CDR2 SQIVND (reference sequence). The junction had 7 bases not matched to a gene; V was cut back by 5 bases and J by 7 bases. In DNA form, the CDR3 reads TGTGCCAGTAGTCCGGGACAGGGGAATAGTGAAGCTTTCTTT. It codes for CASSPGQGNSEAFF.

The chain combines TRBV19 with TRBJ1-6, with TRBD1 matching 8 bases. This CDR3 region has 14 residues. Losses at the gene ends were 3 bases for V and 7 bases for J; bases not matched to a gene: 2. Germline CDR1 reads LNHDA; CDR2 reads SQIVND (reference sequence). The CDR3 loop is CASSMTGVNSPLHF. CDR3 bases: TGTGCCAGTAGTATGACAGGGGTCAATTCACCCCTCCACTTT.

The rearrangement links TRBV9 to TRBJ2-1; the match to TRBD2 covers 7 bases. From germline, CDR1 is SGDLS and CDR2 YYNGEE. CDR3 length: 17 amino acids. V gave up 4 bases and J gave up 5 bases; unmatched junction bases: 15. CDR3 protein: CASSLYPAGAINNEQFF. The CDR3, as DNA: TGTGCCAGCAGCCTATACCCCGCGGGAGCCATTAACAATGAGCAGTTCTTC.

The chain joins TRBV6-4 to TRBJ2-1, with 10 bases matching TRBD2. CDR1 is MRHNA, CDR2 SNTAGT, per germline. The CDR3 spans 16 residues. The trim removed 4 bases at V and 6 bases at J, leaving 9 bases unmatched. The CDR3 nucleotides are TGTGCCAGCAGTGCCGATTCCGGGACTAGCGCCAATGAGCAGTTCTTC. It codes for CASSADSGTSANEQFF.

CDR3 amino acids: CASSLPRRSTDTQYF. CDR3 DNA: TGTGCCAGCAGCCTACCGCGTCGGAGCACAGATACGCAGTATTTT. This sequence joins TRBV7-2 and TRBJ2-3; no reliable D call. The germline CDR1 and CDR2 sequences are SGHTA and FQGNSA. This CDR3 region has 15 residues. Trimming stripped 5 bases from V and 0 bases from J, with 12 bases between.

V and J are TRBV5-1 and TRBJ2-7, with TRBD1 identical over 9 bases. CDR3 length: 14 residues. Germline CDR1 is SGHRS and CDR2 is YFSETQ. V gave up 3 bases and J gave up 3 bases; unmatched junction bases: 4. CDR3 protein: CASSSPGQGYEQYF. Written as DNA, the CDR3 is TGCGCCAGCAGCTCCCCGGGACAGGGCTACGAGCAGTACTTC.

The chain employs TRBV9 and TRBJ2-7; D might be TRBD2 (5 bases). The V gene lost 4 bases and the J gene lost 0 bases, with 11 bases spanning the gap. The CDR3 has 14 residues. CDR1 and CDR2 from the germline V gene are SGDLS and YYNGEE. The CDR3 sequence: CASSPMDFSYEQYF. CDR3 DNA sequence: TGTGCCAGCAGCCCCATGGACTTCTCCTACGAGCAGTACTTC.

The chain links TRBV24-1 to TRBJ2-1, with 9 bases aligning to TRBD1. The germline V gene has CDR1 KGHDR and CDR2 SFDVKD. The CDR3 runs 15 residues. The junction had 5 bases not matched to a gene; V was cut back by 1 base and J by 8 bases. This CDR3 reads CATSDLQGAPDEQFF. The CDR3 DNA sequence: TGTGCCACCAGTGATTTACAGGGGGCGCCCGATGAGCAGTTCTTC.

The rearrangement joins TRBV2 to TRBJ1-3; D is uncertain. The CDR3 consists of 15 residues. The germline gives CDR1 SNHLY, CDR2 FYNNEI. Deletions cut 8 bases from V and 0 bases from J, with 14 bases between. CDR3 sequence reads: CASSKEDRSGNTIYF. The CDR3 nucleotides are TGTGCCAGCTCCAAGGAGGACCGCTCTGGAAACACCATATATTTT.

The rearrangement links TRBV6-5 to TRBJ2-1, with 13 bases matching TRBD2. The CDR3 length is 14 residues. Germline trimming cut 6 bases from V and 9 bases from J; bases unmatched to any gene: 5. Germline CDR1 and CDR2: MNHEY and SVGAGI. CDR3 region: CASRLAGGIGEQFF. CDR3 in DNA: TGTGCCAGCAGACTAGCGGGAGGGATAGGTGAGCAGTTCTTC.

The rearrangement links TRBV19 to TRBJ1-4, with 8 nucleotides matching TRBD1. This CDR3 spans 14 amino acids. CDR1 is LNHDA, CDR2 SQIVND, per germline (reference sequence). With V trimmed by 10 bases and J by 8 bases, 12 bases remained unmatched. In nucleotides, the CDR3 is TGTGCCACCGGGAGGACAGGGTTTGCGGAAAAACTGTTTTTT. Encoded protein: CATGRTGFAEKLFF. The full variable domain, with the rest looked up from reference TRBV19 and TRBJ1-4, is DGGITQSPKYLFRKEGQNVTLSCEQNLNHDAMYWYRQDPGQGLRLIYYSQIVNDFQKGDIAEGYSVSREKKESFPLTVTSAQKNPTAFYLCATGRTGFAEKLFFGSGTQLSVL.

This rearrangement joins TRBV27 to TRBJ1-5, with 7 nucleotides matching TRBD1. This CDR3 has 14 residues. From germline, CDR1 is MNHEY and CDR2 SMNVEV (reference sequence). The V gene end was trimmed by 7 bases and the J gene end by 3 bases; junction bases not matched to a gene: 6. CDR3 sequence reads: CASKPTGFNQPQHF. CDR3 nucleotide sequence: TGTGCCAGCAAACCGACAGGGTTCAATCAGCCCCAGCATTTT.

The CDR3 loop reads CASSSSFSTRNEQYF. CDR3 in DNA: TGTGCCAGCAGCTCTAGCTTTTCGACTAGAAACGAGCAGTACTTC. The chain carries TRBV7-2 and TRBJ2-7; TRBD2 might be the D (6 bases). This CDR3 has 15 amino acids. Trimming removed 4 bases from V and 5 bases from J, with 18 bases in between. Germline loops: CDR1 SGHTA, CDR2 FQGNSA.

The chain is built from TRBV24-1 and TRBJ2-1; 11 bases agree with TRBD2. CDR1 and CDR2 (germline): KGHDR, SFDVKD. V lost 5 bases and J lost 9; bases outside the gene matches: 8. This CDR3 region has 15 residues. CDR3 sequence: CATSGSGLADLEQFF. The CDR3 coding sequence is TGTGCCACCAGTGGTTCGGGACTAGCGGATCTTGAGCAGTTCTTC.